This T cell receptor beta chain comes out of a study of T cell repertoires in cytomegalovirus infection. Across the whole study: Recently identified HLA-C-restricted and well-studied HLA-B-restricted CMV epitopes were used. Indications of both CMV infection and matching HLA type were provided by public TCR beta signatures.

The CDR3 extends over 14 amino acids. Per the germline V gene, CDR1 is SGHDT and CDR2 is YYEEEE. Trimming at V came to 2 bases and at J to 6 bases, leaving 4 bases not matched to a gene. TCRdb recomputed calls from the reads with MiXCR, one row per CDR3 protein. This table has about 74,000 distinct CDR3 sequences, about 29% appearing once. General study results and limits: It was HLA-C-restricted CMV-specific TCR beta clonotypes that dominated the response ex vivo. Identification of carriers of CMV plus the relevant HLA was achieved through cumulative public TCR beta family frequency.

Worth noting for this clonotype: Antigen specificity is unknown.

The receptor's source is a human donor in good health (CMV status not recorded). Some clones in this sample may be carry-over from other donors' samples. The material sequenced was CD8+ T cells from cultured PBMCs, taken from culture after CMV antigen stimulation. The V call is TRBV5-6, the J call TRBJ2-3, with TRBD1 matching over 9 bases. CDR3 sequence (DNA): TGTGCCAGCAGCTTAGGGACAGGGATGGATACGCAGTATTTT. Residues: CASSLGTGMDTQYF.